The 11 T cell receptor beta chains below were found in one sample sequenced in a study of blood T cell repertoires in COVID-19. Only in-frame clones appear in the TCRdb table, and some are missing; sequencing was by immunoSEQ multiplex PCR. This table holds tens of thousands of clones, about 85% found once. Sequenced input: peripheral blood. Receptors originate from a human donor in a cohort sampled during active COVID-19.

The CDR3 coding sequence is TGTGCCAGTAGCGCCTGGAGCTCCTACAATGAGCAGTTCTTC. Translating it yields CASSAWSSYNEQFF. The V gene is TRBV19, the J gene TRBJ2-1; D gene unclear. CDR1 LNHDA and CDR2 SQIVND come from the germline V gene (reference sequence). The CDR3 extends over 14 amino acids. V lost 6 bases, J lost 0 bases, and 9 bases lay in between.

V gene TRBV30 combines with J gene TRBJ1-1, with D perhaps TRBD1 (6 bases). Germline V CDR1 and CDR2: GTSNPN, SVGIG (reference sequence). CDR3 length equals 13 residues. The V and J ends lost 4 bases and 4 bases respectively, with 13 bases between them. The CDR3 DNA reads as TGTGCCTGGAATATTACAGGGTCCACTGAAGCTTTCTTT. Its translation is CAWNITGSTEAFF.

The rearrangement uses TRBV5-1 and TRBJ2-1; 11 nucleotides align to TRBD2. J gave up 4 bases and V 4 bases, and 4 bases lay outside the gene matches. This CDR3 has 15 amino acids. From germline, CDR1 is SGHRS and CDR2 YFSETQ. DNA for the CDR3: TGCGCCAGCAGCCCGACTAGCGGGGCTTACAATGAGCAGTTCTTC. This gives the protein CASSPTSGAYNEQFF.

This chain uses TRBV7-8 with TRBJ2-7, with D maybe TRBD1 (6 bases). This CDR3 has 17 amino acids. The V gene's germline CDR1 is SGHVS and CDR2 FQNEAQ. V was clipped by 0 bases and J by 0 bases, with 15 bases between them. CDR3 protein: CASSLARGGRASYEQYF. The CDR3 region has the DNA TGTGCCAGCAGCTTAGCTCGTGGGGGCAGGGCCTCCTACGAGCAGTACTTC.

In nucleotides, the CDR3 is TGTGCCAGCTCAACAGGGCAAAACACCGGGGAGCTGTTTTTT. It specifies CASSTGQNTGELFF. The chain employs TRBV18 and TRBJ2-2, with TRBD1 as a possible D gene (6 bases). Germline CDR1 KGHSH, CDR2 LQKENI. The CDR3 runs to 14 residues. V lost 5 bases and J lost 2, with 9 bases in between.

The CDR3 region is CASRPGTGVTGELFF. The CDR3 nucleotides read TGTGCCAGCAGACCCGGGACAGGGGTGACCGGGGAGCTGTTTTTT. The V call is TRBV6-6, the J call TRBJ2-2, with TRBD1 identical over 10 bases. Germline trimming cut 6 bases from V and 5 bases from J; bases unmatched to any gene: 6. The CDR3 totals 15 residues. Germline values: CDR1 MNHNY, CDR2 SVGAGI (reference sequence).

This clone was seen a handful of times. CDR3 DNA: TGTGCCAGCAGCTTCCAGGGGAACACTGAAGCTTTCTTT. This codes for CASSFQGNTEAFF. The rearrangement joins TRBV7-2 to TRBJ1-1, with D maybe TRBD1 (5 bases). Per the germline V gene, CDR1 is SGHTA and CDR2 is FQGNSA. The CDR3 is made up of 13 amino acids. Trimming stripped 3 bases from V and 1 base from J, with 6 bases between.

This chain joins TRBV24-1 and TRBJ2-1, with 9 nucleotides matching TRBD1. The V and J ends lost 2 bases and 0 bases, in that order; junction bases with no gene match: 13. Germline V gene lookup returns CDR1 KGHDR and CDR2 SFDVKD. The CDR3 is 20 amino acids. CDR3 protein: CATSDSGGTGTGGSYNEQFF. The CDR3 DNA reads as TGTGCCACCAGTGATTCTGGGGGGACAGGGACTGGGGGCTCCTACAATGAGCAGTTCTTC.

This chain connects TRBV5-6 to TRBJ2-7; 7 bases line up with TRBD1. The CDR3 is made up of 15 amino acids. CDR1 is SGHDT and CDR2 is YYEEEE in the germline V gene. Unmatched junction bases numbered 10, after V lost 3 bases and J lost 4 bases. In DNA, the CDR3 is TGTGCCAGCAGCTACCGGGACAGAAGGTCTTACGAGCAGTACTTC. Its protein is CASSYRDRRSYEQYF.

V gene TRBV5-5 combines with J gene TRBJ2-7; 10 bases map to TRBD2. J gave up 2 bases and V 0 bases, and 8 bases lay outside the gene matches. The CDR3 extends over 17 amino acids. Germline CDR1 reads SGHKS; CDR2 reads YYEKEE (reference sequence). The CDR3 loop reads CASSLGGASGSPYEQYF. The CDR3 bases are TGTGCCAGCAGCTTGGGGGGAGCTAGCGGGAGTCCCTACGAGCAGTACTTC.

In its sample, this clone was seen once. The chain links TRBV6-5 to TRBJ1-3, with D unresolved. Trimming removed 2 bases from V and 7 bases from J, with 15 bases in between. From germline, CDR1 is MNHEY and CDR2 SVGAGI. The CDR3 length is 15 residues. Here the CDR3 reads CASSYSGNRVNTIYF. The CDR3 DNA reads as TGTGCCAGCAGTTACAGCGGGAATCGGGTGAACACCATATATTTT.